This entry lists 2 T cell receptor beta chains sequenced from one sample in a study of post-analysis software for immune sequencing data. The authors incorporated unique molecular identifiers into the TCR beta cDNA libraries. TCRdb fed the PCR reads into MiXCR, producing one record per CDR3 protein. Among hundreds of thousands of distinct CDR3 sequences listed, around 50% were seen once. These receptors have no identified antigens. General observations from the study: Higher frequency in patients than in controls was seen for roughly five TRBV segments, with TRBV5-6, TRBV5-1 and TRBV20-1 among them.

The sequenced material came from blood. These receptors originate from a girl between 10 and 17 years old with multiple sclerosis.

CDR3 loop: CATSRDGKTQYF. DNA of the CDR3: TGTGCCACCAGCAGAGACGGAAAGACCCAGTACTTC. The rearrangement links TRBV15 to TRBJ2-5; D is undetermined. The CDR3 is made up of 12 amino acids. Trimming pared 0 bases from V and 6 bases from J, leaving 5 bases between. The V gene's germline CDR1 is LNHNV and CDR2 YYDKDF (reference sequence).

This clonotype was detected only a few times. This chain uses TRBV12-3 or TRBV12-4 with TRBJ2-5; no clear D gene. This CDR3 has 13 residues. Deletions cut 2 bases from V and 11 bases from J, with 15 bases between. The CDR3 bases are TGTGCCAGCAGTTTACGATCCTCTCAGTGGCAGTACTTC. Its translation is CASSLRSSQWQYF.